This is a list of T cell receptor beta chains from one sample in a study of cytomegalovirus exposure and HLA in healthy donors. Some clones are missing from TCRdb's copy, which holds only in-frame ones; the method was immunoSEQ multiplex PCR. The sample shows 150,000 to 200,000 clones, around 80% of them seen only once. The sequencing sample was made of PBMCs. The receptors were gathered from a man aged 18-30 years in good health and CMV-seronegative. The CDR3 runs from the conserved cysteine through the conserved F or W. A D gene is named only where the DNA matches it firmly. Part of the rows lack a size; the others show once, few, many or a class for expanded clones.

d_call | clone_size | j_call | v_call | cdr3_nt | cdr3_aa
- | - | TRBJ1-1 | TRBV28 | TGTGCCAGCTGGAGGGGAGGGATGAACACTGAAGCTTTCTTT | CASWRGGMNTEAFF
TRBD1 | - | TRBJ2-7 | TRBV6-6 | TGTGCCAGCAGTTACCCTCGGACAGGGATCTACGAGCAGTACTTC | CASSYPRTGIYEQYF
TRBD1 | - | TRBJ2-7 | TRBV9 | TGTGCCAGCAGCGTAGAGACAGGGGGGCCCTACGAGCAGTACTTC | CASSVETGGPYEQYF
TRBD1 | - | TRBJ2-1 | TRBV5-4 | TGTGCCAGCAGACGGGGACAGGGTGTTTCCTACAATGAGCAGTTCTTC | CASRRGQGVSYNEQFF
TRBD2 | - | TRBJ2-1 | TRBV27 | TGTGCCAGCAGTTTAAGCGCTAGCGGGATCTCCTACAATGAGCAGTTCTTC | CASSLSASGISYNEQFF
- | - | TRBJ2-5 | TRBV11-1 | TGTGCCAGCAGCTTCGGGGTCCAAGAGACCCAGTACTTC | CASSFGVQETQYF
TRBD2 | - | TRBJ2-1 | TRBV18 | TGTGCCAGCTCACTAGCGGGGGGGAGTCCCTACAATGAGCAGTTCTTC | CASSLAGGSPYNEQFF
- | few | TRBJ1-2 | TRBV6-5 | TGTGCCAGCAGTTACAATGGGGCAATTTTTGGCTACACCTTC | CASSYNGAIFGYTF
TRBD1 | - | TRBJ1-2 | TRBV10-3 | TGTGCCATCAGATCCGGGACAGGGGTCATAGGCTACACCTTC | CAIRSGTGVIGYTF
- | - | TRBJ2-3 | TRBV4-3 | TGCGCCAGCAGCCAAGAAGGCAGGGCAAGCACAGATACGCAGTATTTT | CASSQEGRASTDTQYF
- | - | TRBJ1-5 | TRBV5-8 | TGTGCCAGCAGTTCCGGGGGGATTAGCAATCAGCCCCAGCATTTT | CASSSGGISNQPQHF
- | few | TRBJ1-3 | TRBV13 | TGTGCCAGCAGCCACCTCACAGGGTCTGGAAACACCATATATTTT | CASSHLTGSGNTIYF
- | - | TRBJ1-6 | TRBV5-6 | TGTGCCAGCAGCTTGATTGGTGGGTACAGTGTGGATTCACCCCTCCACTTT | CASSLIGGYSVDSPLHF
- | - | TRBJ2-1 | TRBV5-1 | TGCGCCAGCAGCTCCCAGGGTAGCTCCTACAATGAGCAGTTCTTC | CASSSQGSSYNEQFF
TRBD2 | - | TRBJ2-1 | TRBV2 | TGTGCCAGCAGTGCAGAGGCGGGAGGATCCTACAATGAGCAGTTCTTC | CASSAEAGGSYNEQFF
TRBD1 | - | TRBJ2-7 | TRBV9 | TGTGCCAGCAGCGACCCGAAGGGACAGGGGACGCACGAGCAGTACTTC | CASSDPKGQGTHEQYF
TRBD2 | once | TRBJ2-5 | TRBV19 | TGTGCCAGTAGAGGCAGCGGGAGTTCAGAGACCCAGTACTTC | CASRGSGSSETQYF
- | - | TRBJ1-3 | TRBV7-2 | TGTGCCAGCAGCTTAACCGGTCCTGGAAACACCATATATTTT | CASSLTGPGNTIYF
- | - | TRBJ1-1 | TRBV11-2 | TGTGCCAGCAGCTTTCGCCCCAGACAGGCCTTGAACACTGAAGCTTTCTTT | CASSFRPRQALNTEAFF
TRBD2 | - | TRBJ2-7 | TRBV28 | TGTGCCTCTGGACTAGCGGGCTCCTACGAGCAGTACTTC | CASGLAGSYEQYF
- | - | TRBJ2-3 | TRBV28 | TGTGCCAGCAGTCGGACTAGGGGGGGTTATACGCAGTATTTT | CASSRTRGGYTQYF
- | - | TRBJ2-3 | TRBV4-3 | TGCGCCAGCAGCCAAGCAATTGGGGCAGCCAGCACAGATACGCAGTATTTT | CASSQAIGAASTDTQYF
- | - | TRBJ1-2 | TRBV7-9 | TGTGCCAGCACTGTCTCCCCACCTAGCTATGGCTACACCTTC | CASTVSPPSYGYTF
- | few | TRBJ2-7 | TRBV7-3 | TGTGCCAGCAGCTTACAGTATAGGGGCGAGCAGTACTTC | CASSLQYRGEQYF
TRBD1 | - | TRBJ1-2 | TRBV2 | TGTGCCAGCAAGGACAGGATCTACTATGGCTACACCTTC | CASKDRIYYGYTF
TRBD1 | - | TRBJ2-5 | TRBV11-3 | TGTGCCAGCAGCTTAGGACCGACAGGGGTGGAGACCCAGTACTTC | CASSLGPTGVETQYF
TRBD1 | - | TRBJ2-7 | TRBV5-1 | TGCGCCAGCAGCGGGGGGACAGGGGGGGACTACGAGCAGTACTTC | CASSGGTGGDYEQYF
- | - | TRBJ2-7 | TRBV19 | TGTGCCAGTAGTGTCAAGGCTGAGGGCTCCTACGAGCAGTACTTC | CASSVKAEGSYEQYF
- | - | TRBJ1-2 | TRBV28 | TGTGCCAGCAGTTTAGCACAATATGGCTACACCTTC | CASSLAQYGYTF
- | - | TRBJ1-2 | TRBV4-3 | TGCGCCAGCAGCCAAGAATACGGGATTAACTATGGCTACACCTTC | CASSQEYGINYGYTF
- | - | TRBJ2-3 | TRBV11-2 | TGTGCCAGCAGCCCCCCAGGCACAGATACGCAGTATTTT | CASSPPGTDTQYF
- | - | TRBJ1-4 | TRBV7-8 | TGTGCCAGCAGCTTAAGCAGGTTCCCCTTTAATGAAAAACTGTTTTTT | CASSLSRFPFNEKLFF
- | - | TRBJ1-1 | TRBV5-1 | TGCGCCAGCAGCTTGGTAGGGGGTGGCACTGAAGCTTTCTTT | CASSLVGGGTEAFF
TRBD1 | once | TRBJ2-7 | TRBV5-1 | TGCGCCAGCAGCTTGGAGGGCAGGGGGCGGCACGAGCAGTACTTC | CASSLEGRGRHEQYF
TRBD2 | few | TRBJ2-6 | TRBV29-1 | TGCAGCGTTGGTAGCGGGGCCGGGTCTGGGGCCAACGTCCTGACTTTC | CSVGSGAGSGANVLTF
- | - | TRBJ1-2 | TRBV28 | TGTGCCAGCAGTCCTCAGCCAGGCATCGGCTACACCTTC | CASSPQPGIGYTF
- | - | TRBJ1-1 | TRBV25-1 | TGTGCCAGCAGACAAAGTATCGGAGGCAGGGAAGCTTTCTTT | CASRQSIGGREAFF
TRBD2 | few | TRBJ2-1 | TRBV6-6 | TGTGCCAGCACCCTAGCGGGAGGGAACGATGAGCAGTTCTTC | CASTLAGGNDEQFF
- | - | TRBJ2-3 | TRBV28 | TGTGCCAGCAGTCGTTCAATAGCCGCAGATACGCAGTATTTT | CASSRSIAADTQYF
TRBD1 | - | TRBJ1-5 | TRBV4-1 | TGCGCCAGCAGCCAACCGGGACAGTCAAATCAGCCCCAGCATTTT | CASSQPGQSNQPQHF
- | few | TRBJ1-2 | TRBV2 | TGTGCCAGCAGTGAAGTGGGAAGGACTTATGGCTACACCTTC | CASSEVGRTYGYTF
- | - | TRBJ1-1 | TRBV30 | TGTGCCTGGAGTGTATTAACTGAAGCTTTCTTT | CAWSVLTEAFF
TRBD2 | - | TRBJ2-7 | TRBV5-1 | TGCGCCAGCAGCTTGGCCAGTAGCGGGAGTCCTTTGTACGAGCAGTACTTC | CASSLASSGSPLYEQYF
TRBD1 | - | TRBJ1-4 | TRBV18 | TGTGCCACCTCACCGACAGGGTTTCAGGTTGTCGGTGAAAAACTGTTTTTT | CATSPTGFQVVGEKLFF
- | once | TRBJ2-7 | TRBV10-3 | TGTGCCACCCGCTTTGGGGAGCACTCCTACGAGCAGTACTTC | CATRFGEHSYEQYF
- | - | TRBJ1-5 | TRBV7-2 | TGTGCCAGCAGCTTATATGGAGAGGGCAATCAGCCCCAGCATTTT | CASSLYGEGNQPQHF